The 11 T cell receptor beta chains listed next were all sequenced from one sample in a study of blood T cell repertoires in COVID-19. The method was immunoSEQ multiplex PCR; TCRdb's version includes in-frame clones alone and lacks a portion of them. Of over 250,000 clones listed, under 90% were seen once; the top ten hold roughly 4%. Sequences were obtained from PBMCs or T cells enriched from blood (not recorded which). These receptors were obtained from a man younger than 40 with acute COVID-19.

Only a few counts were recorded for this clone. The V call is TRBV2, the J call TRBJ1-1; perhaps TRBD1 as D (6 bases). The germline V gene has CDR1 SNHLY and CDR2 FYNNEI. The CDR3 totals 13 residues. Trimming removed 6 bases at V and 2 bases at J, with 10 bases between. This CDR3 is CASSRTVNTEAFF. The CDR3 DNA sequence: TGTGCCAGCAGCAGGACAGTTAACACTGAAGCTTTCTTT.

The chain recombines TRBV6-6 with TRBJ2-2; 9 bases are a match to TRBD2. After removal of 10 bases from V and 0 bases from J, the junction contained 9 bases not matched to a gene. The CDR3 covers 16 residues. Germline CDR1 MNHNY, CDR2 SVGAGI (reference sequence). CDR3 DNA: TGTGCCACCGCAGCAACTAGCGGGCCGAACACCGGGGAGCTGTTTTTT. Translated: CATAATSGPNTGELFF.

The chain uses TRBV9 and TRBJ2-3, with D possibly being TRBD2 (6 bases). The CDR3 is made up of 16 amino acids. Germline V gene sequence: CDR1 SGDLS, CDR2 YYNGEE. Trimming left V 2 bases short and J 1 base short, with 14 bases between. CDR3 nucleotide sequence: TGTGCCAGCAGCGTTGAAGCGGGCCGTGGCACAGATACGCAGTATTTT. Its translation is CASSVEAGRGTDTQYF.

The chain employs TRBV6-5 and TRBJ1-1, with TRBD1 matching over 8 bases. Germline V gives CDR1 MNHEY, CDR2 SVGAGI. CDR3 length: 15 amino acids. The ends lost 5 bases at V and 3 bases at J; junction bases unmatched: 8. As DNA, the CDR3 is TGTGCCAGCAGTAGCGGCAGGGGGCCAGACACTGAAGCTTTCTTT. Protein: CASSSGRGPDTEAFF.

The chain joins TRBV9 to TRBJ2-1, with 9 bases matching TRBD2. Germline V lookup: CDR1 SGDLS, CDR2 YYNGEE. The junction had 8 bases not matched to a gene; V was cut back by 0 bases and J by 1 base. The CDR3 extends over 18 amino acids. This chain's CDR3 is CASSVGPGSGRSYNEQFF. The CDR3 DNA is TGTGCCAGCAGCGTAGGGCCGGGTAGCGGGAGATCCTACAATGAGCAGTTCTTC.

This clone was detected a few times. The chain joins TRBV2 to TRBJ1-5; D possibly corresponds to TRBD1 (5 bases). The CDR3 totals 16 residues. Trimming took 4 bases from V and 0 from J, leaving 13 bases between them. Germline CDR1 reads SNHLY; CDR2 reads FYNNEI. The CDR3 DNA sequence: TGTGCCAGCAGTGGGAACAGGCACAATAGCAATCAGCCCCAGCATTTT. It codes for CASSGNRHNSNQPQHF.

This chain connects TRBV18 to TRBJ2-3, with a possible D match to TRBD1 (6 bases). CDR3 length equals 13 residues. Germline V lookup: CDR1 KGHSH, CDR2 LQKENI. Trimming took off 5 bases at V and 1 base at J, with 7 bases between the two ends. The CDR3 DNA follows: TGTGCCAGCTCAAGACAGGGCACAGATACGCAGTATTTT. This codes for CASSRQGTDTQYF. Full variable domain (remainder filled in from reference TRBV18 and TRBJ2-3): NAGVMQNPRHLVRRRGQEARLRCSPMKGHSHVYWYRQLPEEGLKFMVYLQKENIIDESGMPKERFSAEFPKEGPSILRIQQVVRGDSAAYFCASSRQGTDTQYFGPGTRLTVL.

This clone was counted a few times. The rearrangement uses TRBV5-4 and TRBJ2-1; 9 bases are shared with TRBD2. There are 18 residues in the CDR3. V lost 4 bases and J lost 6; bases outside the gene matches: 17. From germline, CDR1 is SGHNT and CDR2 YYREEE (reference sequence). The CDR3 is CASSKPRGLAGTLNEQFF. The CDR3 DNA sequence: TGTGCCAGCAGCAAACCCCGGGGGCTAGCGGGGACTCTCAATGAGCAGTTCTTC.

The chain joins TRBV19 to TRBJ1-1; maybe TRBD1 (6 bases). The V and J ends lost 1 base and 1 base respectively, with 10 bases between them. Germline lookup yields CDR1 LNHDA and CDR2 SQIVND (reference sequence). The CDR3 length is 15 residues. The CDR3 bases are TGTGCCAGTAGTATAGTTTCAGGGGCGAACACTGAAGCTTTCTTT. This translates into CASSIVSGANTEAFF.

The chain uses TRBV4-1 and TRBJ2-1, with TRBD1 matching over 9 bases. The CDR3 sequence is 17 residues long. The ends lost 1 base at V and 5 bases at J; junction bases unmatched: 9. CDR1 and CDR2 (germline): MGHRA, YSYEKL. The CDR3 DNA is TGCGCCAGCAGCCAAGCGCTGGGGACAGGGAGGAACAATGAGCAGTTCTTC. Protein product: CASSQALGTGRNNEQFF.

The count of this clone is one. CDR3 DNA: TGTGCCAGCAGTTCAAGCGGGGGCTCCTACAATGAGCAGTTCTTC. Its protein is CASSSSGGSYNEQFF. V gene TRBV6-2 or TRBV6-3 combines with J gene TRBJ2-1, with 8 bases identical to TRBD2. The CDR3 has 15 amino acids. Germline trimming cut 4 bases from V and 0 bases from J; bases unmatched to any gene: 2. The germline gives CDR1 MNHEY, CDR2 SVGEGT.